These 27 T cell receptor beta chains were all obtained from the same sample, sequenced in a study of T cells after yellow fever vaccination. TCRdb called the 5' RACE reads again in MiXCR, with one record for every CDR3 protein. This table holds 300,000 to 400,000 distinct CDR3 sequences, roughly 10% found once. Sequencing was performed on CD4+ T cells sorted from PBMCs, taken 45 days after the yellow fever booster vaccination. Receptor source: a young man who received the YFV17D yellow fever vaccine.

There are many counts of this clonotype. V gene TRBV5-1 combines with J gene TRBJ2-5; 9 nucleotides align to TRBD2. The CDR3 spans 16 residues. In germline, CDR1 is SGHRS, CDR2 YFSETQ. The V gene end was trimmed by 0 bases and the J gene end by 5 bases; junction bases not matched to a gene: 8. The CDR3 sequence: CASSLEGASGAETQYF. For the CDR3, the DNA is TGCGCCAGCAGCTTGGAGGGAGCTAGCGGGGCCGAGACCCAGTACTTC.

This clonotype was observed a few times. The chain is built from TRBV2 and TRBJ2-5; D may match TRBD1 or TRBD2 (6 bases each). The CDR3 has 15 residues. The V and J ends lost 4 bases and 5 bases respectively, with 17 bases between them. Per the germline V gene, CDR1 is SNHLY and CDR2 is FYNNEI. CDR3 region: CASSVTYGGTETQYF. The CDR3 DNA sequence: TGTGCCAGCAGTGTCACATACGGGGGCACGGAGACCCAGTACTTC.

The chain combines TRBV10-3 with TRBJ1-5; TRBD1 might be the D (6 bases). The V and J ends lost 6 bases and 2 bases respectively, with 20 bases between them. Per germline, CDR1 ENHRY and CDR2 SYGVKD. The length of the CDR3 is 17 residues. CDR3 nucleotides: TGTGCCATCAGCGGGGGCGGACACAATGGGGGCAATCAGCCCCAGCATTTT. Protein sequence: CAISGGGHNGGNQPQHF.

The chain has TRBV10-1 and TRBJ2-3, with unresolved D. With 0 bases removed from V and 2 bases from J, the gap between germline ends came to 6 bases. Germline V gene lookup returns CDR1 WNHNN and CDR2 SYGVQD (reference sequence). The CDR3 is made up of 14 amino acids. The CDR3 protein is CASSESPPTDTQYF. CDR3 nucleotides: TGCGCCAGCAGTGAGTCGCCTCCCACAGATACGCAGTATTTT.

The genes are TRBV11-1 and TRBJ2-7; D might be TRBD2 (5 bases). The germline CDR1 and CDR2 sequences are SGHAT and FQDESV (reference sequence). The V end lost 5 bases, the J end lost 2 bases, and 16 bases lay between the germline ends. The CDR3 runs 15 residues. The CDR3 region is CASSQFPGSAYEQYV. The CDR3 region has the DNA TGTGCCAGCAGCCAGTTCCCGGGGAGCGCCTACGAGCAGTACGTC.

This clonotype has just a few counts. V is TRBV12-5 and J is TRBJ2-3; tentatively, D is TRBD1 or TRBD2 (5 bases each). V shed 5 bases and J shed 5 bases, with 14 bases lying between them. The CDR3 has 14 residues. The germline V gene has CDR1 LGHNT and CDR2 FRNRAP. The CDR3 is CASGPGRSLDTQYF. The CDR3, as DNA: TGTGCTAGTGGTCCGGGACGGAGCCTAGATACGCAGTATTTT.

The V and J genes are TRBV5-1 and TRBJ1-4, with 11 bases that match TRBD1. The germline V gene has CDR1 SGHRS and CDR2 YFSETQ. Trimming removed 4 bases from V and 0 bases from J; junction bases left unmatched: 8. The CDR3 runs 18 residues. The CDR3 region is CASSGDRGALATNEKLFF. In nucleotides, the CDR3 is TGCGCCAGCAGCGGGGACAGGGGGGCCCTTGCAACTAATGAAAAACTGTTTTTT.

This clonotype showed up many times. This chain connects TRBV29-1 to TRBJ2-3; D gene ambiguous. The ends were cut back, 4 bases at V and 6 bases at J, with 8 bases in the middle. CDR3 length: 11 residues. CDR1 SQVTM and CDR2 ANQGSEA come from the germline V gene. This CDR3 is CSVVMGDTQYF. The CDR3 DNA sequence: TGCAGCGTTGTAATGGGGGATACGCAGTATTTT.

This clonotype was seen at least ten times. The chain couples TRBV4-3 to TRBJ2-5; 8 bases map to TRBD2. From germline, CDR1 is LGHNA and CDR2 YSLEER. Unmatched junction bases numbered 8, after V lost 6 bases and J lost 5 bases. This CDR3 is built from 14 residues. CDR3 DNA sequence: TGCGCCAGCAGTCTAAGGGGCGGGGGGGAGACCCAGTACTTC. The encoded protein is CASSLRGGGETQYF.

The rearrangement uses TRBV5-1 and TRBJ2-3; TRBD1 matches 9 bases. The CDR3 totals 14 residues. Germline CDR1 SGHRS, CDR2 YFSETQ. J lost 4 bases, V lost 7 bases, and 7 bases had no gene match. The CDR3 coding sequence is TGCGCCAGCCTCGATGGACAGGGGCCAGATACGCAGTATTTT. Translation gives CASLDGQGPDTQYF. The full variable domain, its missing parts supplied by reference TRBV5-1 and TRBJ2-3, is KAGVTQTPRYLIKTRGQQVTLSCSPISGHRSVSWYQQTPGQGLQFLFEYFSETQRNKGNFPGRFSGRQFSNSRSEMNVSTLELGDSALYLCASLDGQGPDTQYFGPGTRLTVL.

A few counts support this clonotype. The chain combines TRBV14 with TRBJ2-3, with 11 bases lining up with TRBD2. The CDR3 has 16 amino acids. Germline lookup yields CDR1 SGHDN and CDR2 FVKESK. With V trimmed by 1 base and J by 2 bases, 2 bases remained unmatched. This CDR3 reads CASSQVAGGFTDTQYF. CDR3 bases: TGTGCCAGCAGCCAAGTAGCGGGGGGGTTCACAGATACGCAGTATTTT.

This clonotype was seen a few times. V usage is TRBV20-1 and J usage is TRBJ2-5; D possibly uses TRBD1 or TRBD2 (6 bases each). V was clipped by 4 bases and J by 2 bases, with 14 bases between them. The CDR3 consists of 14 residues. Looked up from germline, CDR1 is DFQATT and CDR2 is SNEGSKA (reference sequence). DNA of the CDR3: TGCAGTGCTAATCCGGGGGCCCCTCAAGAGACCCAGTACTTC. Its protein product is CSANPGAPQETQYF.

The table lists this clonotype with a few counts. J is TRBJ2-7 and V is TRBV6-6; TRBD1 agrees at 9 bases. Germline trimming cut 6 bases from V and 3 bases from J; bases unmatched to any gene: 6. Germline CDR1 reads MNHNY; CDR2 reads SVGAGI (reference sequence). The CDR3 totals 14 residues. The CDR3 bases are TGTGCCAGCAGCTTGCCGGGACAGGGCTACGAGCAGTACGTC. Translating it yields CASSLPGQGYEQYV.

This clonotype has a count of ten or more. The gene calls are TRBV7-2 and TRBJ1-2; 7 bases agree with TRBD1. CDR1 SGHTA and CDR2 FQGNSA come from the germline V gene. Trimming took 5 bases from V and 5 from J; bases not matched to a gene: 5. CDR3 length equals 13 residues. CDR3 bases: TGTGCCAGCAGCCCTGAGGGGGCGTATGGCTACACCTTC. Translation gives CASSPEGAYGYTF.

This clonotype was seen a handful of times. The chain links TRBV7-9 to TRBJ1-4; no reliable D call. Trimming stripped 5 bases from V and 0 bases from J, with 4 bases between. CDR3 length: 13 residues. Per germline, CDR1 SEHNR and CDR2 FQNEAQ (reference sequence). The CDR3 sequence is CASSKATNEKLFF. The CDR3 coding sequence is TGTGCCAGCAGCAAAGCAACTAATGAAAAACTGTTTTTT.

This clonotype occurred a few times. This chain connects TRBV2 to TRBJ2-5, with 7 bases that match TRBD2. The germline CDR1 and CDR2 sequences are SNHLY and FYNNEI. After removal of 6 bases from V and 5 bases from J, the junction contained 12 bases not matched to a gene. The CDR3 runs 15 residues. CDR3: CASRRGGAPRETQYF. The DNA for the CDR3 is TGTGCCAGCAGGAGGGGAGGGGCCCCCAGGGAGACCCAGTACTTC.

The chain employs TRBV7-2 and TRBJ2-7, with D perhaps matching TRBD2 (6 bases). The CDR3 contains 14 residues. Trimming cost V 4 bases and J 5 bases, with 15 bases left between them. Germline CDR1 is SGHTA and CDR2 is FQGNSA. The CDR3: CASSSRLGSNEQYF. CDR3 sequence (DNA): TGTGCCAGCAGCTCACGACTAGGCAGCAACGAGCAGTACTTC.

V is TRBV4-1 and J is TRBJ1-2, with 9 bases identical to TRBD1. V gave up 1 base and J gave up 6 bases; unmatched junction bases: 6. CDR1 is MGHRA, CDR2 YSYEKL, per germline. This CDR3 is built from 15 residues. CDR3 DNA sequence: TGCGCCAGCAGCCAAGTCCTCGACAGGGGGAATGGCTACACCTTC. Amino acids: CASSQVLDRGNGYTF.

This chain connects TRBV27 to TRBJ2-1, with D perhaps matching TRBD1 (5 bases). Germline loops: CDR1 MNHEY, CDR2 SMNVEV (reference sequence). V lost 3 bases and J 2 bases, leaving 11 bases between the germline ends. The CDR3 spans 15 residues. The CDR3 DNA reads as TGTGCCAGCAGTTTTCGAGGCAGGGCCTACAATGAGCAGTTCTTC. It is translated as CASSFRGRAYNEQFF.

The chain recombines TRBV2 with TRBJ2-3, with no clear D. Germline assignment: CDR1 SNHLY and CDR2 FYNNEI. Trimming took 0 bases from V and 4 from J, leaving 2 bases between them. This CDR3 is 12 amino acids long. CDR3 nucleotide sequence: TGTGCCAGCAGTGAAGCAGCAGATACGCAGTATTTT. It specifies CASSEAADTQYF. Looking up the rest from reference TRBV2 and TRBJ2-3 gives the full variable domain: EPEVTQTPSHQVTQMGQEVILRCVPISNHLYFYWYRQILGQKVEFLVSFYNNEISEKSEIFDDQFSVERPDGSNFTLKIRSTKLEDSAMYFCASSEAADTQYFGPGTRLTVL.

In this sample, this clonotype turned up a few times. The J gene is TRBJ2-3, the V gene TRBV4-1; 8 bases are shared with TRBD2. CDR3 length: 19 amino acids. V dropped 4 bases and J dropped 2; count of bases not matched to a gene: 17. Germline CDR1 is MGHRA and CDR2 is YSYEKL. CDR3 amino acids: CASSPPALMAGGNTDTQYF. The DNA of the CDR3 is TGCGCCAGCAGCCCACCAGCCCTTATGGCGGGGGGAAACACAGATACGCAGTATTTT.

This clonotype has only a few counts. V is TRBV6-2 or TRBV6-3 and J is TRBJ2-2; D is perhaps TRBD2 (5 bases). Between the trimmed V and J ends, which lost 4 bases and 7 bases, there was a span of 10 bases. Germline CDR1 is MNHEY and CDR2 is SVGEGT. This CDR3 comprises 13 residues. CDR3 DNA sequence: TGTGCCAGCAGTTCATCGGGGTTCGGGGAGCTGTTTTTT. Protein product: CASSSSGFGELFF.

In its sample, this clonotype was seen a few times. CDR3 sequence: CASSYRQGLNTEAFF. CDR3 DNA sequence: TGTGCCAGCAGCTACCGACAGGGTTTGAACACTGAAGCTTTCTTT. J is TRBJ1-1 and V is TRBV3-1, with TRBD1 identical over 7 bases. The CDR3 length is 15 residues. The V gene's germline CDR1 is LGHDT and CDR2 YNNKEL (reference sequence). V shed 5 bases, J shed 0 bases, and the junction held 6 bases outside the gene matches. The variable domain in full, with the rest retrieved from reference TRBV3-1 and TRBJ1-1, is DTAVSQTPKYLVTQMGNDKSIKCEQNLGHDTMYWYKQDSKKFLKIMFSYNNKELIINETVPNRFSPKSPDKAHLNLHINSLELGDSAVYFCASSYRQGLNTEAFFGQGTRLTVV.

This clonotype showed up many times. V is TRBV4-1 and J is TRBJ2-3; 8 nucleotides agree with TRBD2. Germline trimming cut 7 bases from V and 5 bases from J; bases unmatched to any gene: 14. The CDR3 runs 16 residues. Per the germline V gene, CDR1 is MGHRA and CDR2 is YSYEKL. In DNA form, the CDR3 reads TGCGCCAGCACCCGGACTGGGGGACTAGGGCTAGATACGCAGTATTTT. This encodes CASTRTGGLGLDTQYF.

The J gene is TRBJ2-3, the V gene TRBV15; possibly TRBD2 for D (6 bases). The ends were cut back, 3 bases at V and 0 bases at J, with 13 bases in the middle. Per germline, CDR1 LNHNV and CDR2 YYDKDF (reference sequence). The CDR3 sequence is 16 residues long. CDR3 in amino acids: CATSSLETRSTDTQYF. The CDR3 nucleotides are TGTGCCACCAGCAGCCTGGAGACTAGGAGCACAGATACGCAGTATTTT.

The rearrangement joins TRBV10-3 to TRBJ1-2; D call uncertain. CDR1 and CDR2 (germline): ENHRY, SYGVKD. There are 14 residues in the CDR3. The V and J ends lost 0 bases and 6 bases respectively, with 11 bases between them. CDR3 in amino acids: CAISESPRTNGYTF. The CDR3 DNA sequence: TGTGCCATCAGTGAGTCGCCAAGGACGAATGGCTACACCTTC.

The rearrangement joins TRBV25-1 to TRBJ2-7, with TRBD2 matching 12 bases. The germline CDR1 and CDR2 sequences are MGHDK and SYGVNS. Trimming removed 6 bases from V and 3 bases from J; junction bases left unmatched: 0. The CDR3 length is 13 residues. Here the CDR3 reads CASRLAGGYEQYF. The CDR3 DNA is TGTGCCAGCAGACTAGCGGGGGGCTACGAGCAGTACTTC.